The T cell receptor beta chain described here comes from a study of control samples from healthy donors and cancer patients. Only in-frame clones appear in the TCRdb table, and some are missing; sequencing was by immunoSEQ multiplex PCR. The sample gives about 180,000 clones, around 90% of which show up once; about 1.4% is in the top ten. Sequencing input: blood. The clonotype was recovered from a woman in her forties or fifties in good health.

CDR3 DNA: TGTGCCAGCAACTTAGCGGGAATCGGCACCGGGGAGCTGTTTTTT. This sequence encodes CASNLAGIGTGELFF. J is TRBJ2-2 and V is TRBV28; 8 positions agree with TRBD2. CDR1 is MDHEN, CDR2 SYDVKM, per germline. This CDR3 is built from 15 residues. J was trimmed by 4 bases and V by 7 bases; bases with no gene match: 8. Based on the CDR3 plus reference TRBV28 and TRBJ2-2, the full variable domain is DVKVTQSSRYLVKRTGEKVFLECVQDMDHENMFWYRQDPGLGLRLIYFSYDVKMKEKGDIPEGYSVSREKKERFSLILESASTNQTSMYLCASNLAGIGTGELFFGEGSRLTVL.